This T cell receptor (beta chain) originates from a study of T cell repertoires in cytomegalovirus infection. Study-wide context: In public TCR beta signatures, there were indications of both CMV infection and matching HLA type. Study conclusions and caveats: The response measured ex vivo was dominated by TCR beta clonotypes (HLA-C-restricted and CMV-specific).

MiXCR, applied by TCRdb to the reads, yields one record per CDR3 protein. The data hold 560,000 or so distinct CDR3 sequences, with about 15% observed a single time. Worth noting for this clonotype: The antigen is undetermined.

This TCR was recovered from a human donor in good health (CMV status not recorded). Some clones in this sample may be carry-over from other donors' samples. The sequenced material came from CD8+ T cells from PBMCs.

The CDR3 DNA sequence: TGTGCCAGCAGCCCAGGGGCCTCTAGCACAGATACGCAGTATTTT. Translating gives CASSPGASSTDTQYF. The chain joins TRBV2 to TRBJ2-3; a weak D match, TRBD1 (6 bases). This CDR3 contains 15 residues. The ends were cut back, 6 bases at V and 0 bases at J, with 13 bases in the middle. Germline-derived CDR1 and CDR2 are SNHLY and FYNNEI. Full variable domain (rest looked up from reference TRBV2 and TRBJ2-3): EPEVTQTPSHQVTQMGQEVILRCVPISNHLYFYWYRQILGQKVEFLVSFYNNEISEKSEIFDDQFSVERPDGSNFTLKIRSTKLEDSAMYFCASSPGASSTDTQYFGPGTRLTVL.